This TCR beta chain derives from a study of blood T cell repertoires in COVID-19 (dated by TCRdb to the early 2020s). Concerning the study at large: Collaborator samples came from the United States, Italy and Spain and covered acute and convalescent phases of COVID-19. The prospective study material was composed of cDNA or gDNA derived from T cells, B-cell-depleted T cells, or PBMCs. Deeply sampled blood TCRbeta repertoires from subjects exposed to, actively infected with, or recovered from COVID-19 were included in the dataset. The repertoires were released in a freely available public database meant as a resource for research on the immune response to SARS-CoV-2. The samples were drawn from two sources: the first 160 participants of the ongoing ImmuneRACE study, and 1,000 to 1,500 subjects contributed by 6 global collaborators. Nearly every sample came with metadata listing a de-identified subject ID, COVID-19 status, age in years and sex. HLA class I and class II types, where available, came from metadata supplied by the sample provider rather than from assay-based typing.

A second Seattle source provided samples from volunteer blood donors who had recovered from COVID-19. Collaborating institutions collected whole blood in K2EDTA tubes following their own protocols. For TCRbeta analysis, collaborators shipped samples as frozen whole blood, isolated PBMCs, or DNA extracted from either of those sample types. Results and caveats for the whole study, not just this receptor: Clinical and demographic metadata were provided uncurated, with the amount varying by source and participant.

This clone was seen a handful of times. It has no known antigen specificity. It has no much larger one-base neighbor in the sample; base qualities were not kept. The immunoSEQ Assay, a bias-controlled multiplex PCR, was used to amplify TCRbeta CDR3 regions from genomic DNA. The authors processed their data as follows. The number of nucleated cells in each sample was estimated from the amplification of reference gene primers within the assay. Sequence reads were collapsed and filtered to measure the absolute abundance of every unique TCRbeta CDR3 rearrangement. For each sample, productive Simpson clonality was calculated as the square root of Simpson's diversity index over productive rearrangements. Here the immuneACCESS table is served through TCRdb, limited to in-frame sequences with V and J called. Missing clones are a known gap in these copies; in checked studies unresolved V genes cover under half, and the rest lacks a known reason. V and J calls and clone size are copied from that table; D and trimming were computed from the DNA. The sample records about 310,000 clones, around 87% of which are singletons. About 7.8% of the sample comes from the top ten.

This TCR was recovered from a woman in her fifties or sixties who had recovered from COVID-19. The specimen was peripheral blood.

The nucleotide sequence is TGTGCCAGCAGTGTTGACAGGGTCAATTCACCCCTCCACTTT. Translation gives CASSVDRVNSPLHF. Recombination connected TRBV6-4 to TRBJ1-6, and 7 junctional nucleotides match TRBD1. Per the germline V gene, MRHNA is the CDR1 and SNTAGT is the CDR2. From its cysteine to its phenylalanine, the CDR3 spans 14 amino acids. The retained sequence is limited to the CDR3, 42 bases, with the frame set at the first base. V lost 4 bases and J lost 7 bases, and the count of bases not matched to a germline gene is 4.